Listed below are T cell receptor beta chains from one sample, sequenced in a study of T cells in Graves' hyperthyroidism and ophthalmopathy. TCRdb passed the multiplex PCR reads through MiXCR, listing each CDR3 protein once. The table shows 800,000 or so distinct CDR3 sequences, with 38% occurring only once. Material for sequencing was blood. These receptors were collected from a man aged 18 to 35 with Graves' hyperthyroidism. Both conserved end residues are trimmed from each CDR3. The D gene is left open where the match is weak. Only some rows state a clone size, as once, few, many or a class for expanded clones.

j_gene: TRBJ1-1
v_gene: TRBV15
d_gene: .
abundance: many
CDR3aa: ATSSGMIGRPEAF

j_gene: TRBJ2-5
v_gene: TRBV9
d_gene: .
abundance: many
CDR3aa: ASSPKGQQETQY

j_gene: TRBJ1-4
v_gene: TRBV5-2
d_gene: .
abundance: .
CDR3aa: ASKRATASNEKLF

j_gene: TRBJ2-2
v_gene: TRBV9
d_gene: TRBD2
abundance: .
CDR3aa: ASSVAGEGTGELF

j_gene: TRBJ2-7
v_gene: TRBV7-9
d_gene: .
abundance: .
CDR3aa: ASSLVGAGTYEQY

j_gene: TRBJ1-1
v_gene: TRBV28
d_gene: .
abundance: .
CDR3aa: ASYGGGEAF

j_gene: TRBJ2-7
v_gene: TRBV2
d_gene: TRBD1
abundance: .
CDR3aa: ASGQVPDYEQY

j_gene: TRBJ2-7
v_gene: TRBV7-2
d_gene: TRBD1
abundance: many
CDR3aa: ASSLNRGTYEQY

j_gene: TRBJ1-2
v_gene: TRBV10-3
d_gene: .
abundance: many
CDR3aa: AISESRDKGHDGYT

j_gene: TRBJ2-5
v_gene: TRBV15
d_gene: .
abundance: many
CDR3aa: ATSRDRGLSQETQY

j_gene: TRBJ1-2
v_gene: TRBV2
d_gene: .
abundance: once
CDR3aa: ASPYEGPKGYT

j_gene: TRBJ1-5
v_gene: TRBV19
d_gene: TRBD1
abundance: many
CDR3aa: ASSIGDRDQPQH

j_gene: TRBJ1-5
v_gene: TRBV20-1
d_gene: .
abundance: .
CDR3aa: SAGGDYSNQPQH

j_gene: TRBJ1-2
v_gene: TRBV6-5
d_gene: TRBD1
abundance: .
CDR3aa: ASSYTGGTGRGYT

j_gene: TRBJ2-7
v_gene: TRBV20-1
d_gene: .
abundance: many
CDR3aa: SGEGGAGAYEQY

j_gene: TRBJ1-6
v_gene: TRBV5-1
d_gene: .
abundance: .
CDR3aa: ASKGRTAPLH

j_gene: TRBJ1-1
v_gene: TRBV15
d_gene: TRBD1
abundance: once
CDR3aa: ATSRVTGTGEAF

j_gene: TRBJ2-7
v_gene: TRBV7-3
d_gene: TRBD2
abundance: few
CDR3aa: ASSRGVAGVGEQY

j_gene: TRBJ2-5
v_gene: TRBV11-3
d_gene: .
abundance: few
CDR3aa: ASSLGRNAQETQY

j_gene: TRBJ2-7
v_gene: TRBV19
d_gene: .
abundance: many
CDR3aa: ASSRGTRYEQY

j_gene: TRBJ1-1
v_gene: TRBV7-2
d_gene: TRBD1
abundance: many
CDR3aa: ASTSGGLVTEAF

j_gene: TRBJ2-2
v_gene: TRBV19
d_gene: .
abundance: few
CDR3aa: ASSIDAGRRTGELF

j_gene: TRBJ2-3
v_gene: TRBV7-9
d_gene: .
abundance: few
CDR3aa: ASIPTTNRDTQY

j_gene: TRBJ1-1
v_gene: TRBV12-3/TRBV12-4
d_gene: .
abundance: few
CDR3aa: ASSQEGLDSEAF

j_gene: TRBJ2-7
v_gene: TRBV7-2
d_gene: .
abundance: .
CDR3aa: ASSSVAGYGIYEQY

j_gene: TRBJ2-5
v_gene: TRBV24-1
d_gene: .
abundance: many
CDR3aa: ATSDPRLLGETQY

j_gene: TRBJ2-5
v_gene: TRBV19
d_gene: .
abundance: few
CDR3aa: ASNPGIPWETQY

j_gene: TRBJ1-2
v_gene: TRBV29-1
d_gene: .
abundance: .
CDR3aa: SVEDRDLDYGYT

j_gene: TRBJ1-6
v_gene: TRBV7-6
d_gene: TRBD1
abundance: .
CDR3aa: ASRAPGTVNSPLH

j_gene: TRBJ2-7
v_gene: TRBV4-1
d_gene: .
abundance: .
CDR3aa: ASSQEIAYEQY

j_gene: TRBJ2-7
v_gene: TRBV7-9
d_gene: TRBD2
abundance: few
CDR3aa: ASSLPGGRRSEQY

j_gene: TRBJ2-5
v_gene: TRBV3-1
d_gene: .
abundance: once
CDR3aa: ASSQARGGTVTQY

j_gene: TRBJ2-5
v_gene: TRBV6-5
d_gene: .
abundance: many
CDR3aa: ASSWSSQETQY

j_gene: TRBJ2-5
v_gene: TRBV15
d_gene: TRBD1
abundance: many
CDR3aa: ATSRDQGAGETQY

j_gene: TRBJ1-4
v_gene: TRBV10-2
d_gene: .
abundance: .
CDR3aa: ASTLGDTYTGELSEKLF

j_gene: TRBJ2-3
v_gene: TRBV11-2
d_gene: .
abundance: .
CDR3aa: ASSHQGTDTQY

j_gene: TRBJ1-3
v_gene: TRBV20-1
d_gene: TRBD1
abundance: many
CDR3aa: SAFQGTDV

j_gene: TRBJ2-7
v_gene: TRBV10-3
d_gene: TRBD1
abundance: many
CDR3aa: AVSRGTGSSYEQY

j_gene: TRBJ2-7
v_gene: TRBV7-9
d_gene: .
abundance: .
CDR3aa: ASSPRRTIGEQY

j_gene: TRBJ2-5
v_gene: TRBV20-1
d_gene: TRBD2
abundance: few
CDR3aa: SALLSGQETQY

j_gene: TRBJ2-2
v_gene: TRBV7-9
d_gene: .
abundance: .
CDR3aa: ASSPPFPTGELF

j_gene: TRBJ2-5
v_gene: TRBV7-2
d_gene: TRBD1
abundance: many
CDR3aa: ASSWDRAETQY